This T cell receptor beta chain was sequenced for a study of monozygotic twins with inflammatory bowel disease. A word on this clonotype: What it recognizes is unknown.

One entry per CDR3 protein, without DNA, is what TCRdb gives after re-calling the 5' RACE reads. The sample totals 190,000 or so distinct CDR3 sequences. Germline values: CDR1 MGHRA, CDR2 YSYEKL. The CDR3 spans 15 residues. After skipping T cell sorting, the authors isolated total RNA from whole blood. General observations from the study: The co-twins with IBD showed lower TCRbeta diversity (inverse Simpson) than their healthy siblings. The sharing of clonotypes with others was lower in IBD patients than in healthy twins, especially with disease activity. Differences in immunosuppressive treatment may have been a source of added variability in patient repertoires.

The rearrangement links TRBV4-1 to TRBJ2-7. The specimen sequenced was blood. The receptor was derived from a human donor with ulcerative colitis or Crohn's disease, or a healthy co-twin of an affected twin (not recorded which). The CDR3 loop reads CASSQELGTYYEQYF.